Following are 8 T cell receptor beta chains from one sample sequenced in a study of cytomegalovirus exposure and HLA in healthy donors. The PCR used 60 Vbeta and 13 Jbeta primers. Some clones are missing from TCRdb's copy, which holds only in-frame ones; the method was immunoSEQ multiplex PCR. The sample includes approximately 80,000 clones, about 81% of them seen just once. The sequenced material came from PBMCs. Source of these receptors: a man aged 60 to 69 in good health and CMV-seronegative.

V gene TRBV4-1 combines with J gene TRBJ2-7; D call uncertain. V lost 0 bases, J lost 5 bases, and 14 bases lay in between. CDR1 is MGHRA, CDR2 YSYEKL, per germline. This CDR3 spans 15 amino acids. The CDR3 region has the DNA TGCGCCAGCAGCCAAGATTCGGTCAGGCCGCACGAGCAGTACTTC. Its protein is CASSQDSVRPHEQYF.

The gene calls are TRBV7-2 and TRBJ1-2; the D gene is possibly TRBD1 (6 bases). CDR1 SGHTA and CDR2 FQGNSA come from the germline V gene. Trimming stripped 1 base from V and 7 bases from J, with 16 bases between. This CDR3 region has 15 residues. The DNA for the CDR3 is TGTGCCAGCAGCTTAGGGGGGAACAGGGAAGGTGGCTACACCTTC. It specifies CASSLGGNREGGYTF.

The chain has TRBV5-1 and TRBJ2-1, with 9 bases lining up with TRBD2. Unmatched junction bases numbered 8, after V lost 2 bases and J lost 5 bases. The CDR3 length is 16 residues. Germline V gene sequence: CDR1 SGHRS, CDR2 YFSETQ. CDR3 DNA: TGCGCCAGCAGCTTAGTGCCCGGGACTAGCAACAATGAGCAGTTCTTC. Its protein is CASSLVPGTSNNEQFF.

The chain couples TRBV10-3 to TRBJ1-6, with a tentative D call TRBD1 (6 bases). The germline V gene has CDR1 ENHRY and CDR2 SYGVKD. The CDR3 runs 14 residues. V dropped 7 bases and J dropped 9 bases, with 16 bases sitting between them. CDR3 DNA: TGTGCCATCACCCCGGATACAGGGAGTTCACCCCTCCACTTT. Translation gives CAITPDTGSSPLHF.

This clone appeared a few times. The CDR3 DNA reads as TGTGCCAGCAGCTTAGGAGGGACAGGGCCAAATTCACCCCTCCACTTT. Its protein is CASSLGGTGPNSPLHF. The chain is built from TRBV7-2 and TRBJ1-6; TRBD1 matches at 9 bases. CDR1 is SGHTA, CDR2 FQGNSA, per germline. V shed 1 base and J 7 bases; nucleotides not matched to a gene: 5. CDR3 length: 16 residues.

J is TRBJ1-2 and V is TRBV7-9; the D gene is possibly TRBD1 (5 bases). Germline V CDR1 and CDR2: SEHNR, FQNEAQ (reference sequence). V dropped 1 base and J dropped 7 bases, with 10 bases sitting between them. The CDR3 runs to 13 residues. The CDR3 DNA reads TGTGCCAGCAGCTTAGGGGGCGAAGGTGGCTACACCTTC. Translation gives CASSLGGEGGYTF. Together with reference TRBV7-9 and TRBJ1-2, the CDR3 gives the full variable domain: DTGVSQNPRHKITKRGQNVTFRCDPISEHNRLYWYRQTLGQGPEFLTYFQNEAQLEKSRLLSDRFSAERPKGSFSTLEIQRTEQGDSAMYLCASSLGGEGGYTFGSGTRLTVV.

This clone has only a few counts. This chain links TRBV27 with TRBJ2-7, with 7 bases lining up with TRBD1. Germline V gene data show CDR1 as MNHEY and CDR2 as SMNVEV (reference sequence). The CDR3 sequence is 14 residues long. The trim removed 2 bases at V and 2 bases at J, leaving 3 bases unmatched. CDR3 amino acids: CASSLETGPYEQYF. As DNA, the CDR3 is TGTGCCAGCAGTTTAGAGACAGGGCCCTACGAGCAGTACTTC.

The chain carries TRBV5-1 and TRBJ2-3, with 7 bases matching TRBD1. From germline, CDR1 is SGHRS and CDR2 YFSETQ. The CDR3 runs to 19 residues. The V and J ends lost 4 bases and 3 bases, in that order; junction bases with no gene match: 20. The CDR3 loop reads CASSPIPNRGGLRTDTQYF. The CDR3 DNA sequence: TGCGCCAGCAGCCCTATCCCCAATAGAGGGGGCCTAAGAACAGATACGCAGTATTTT.